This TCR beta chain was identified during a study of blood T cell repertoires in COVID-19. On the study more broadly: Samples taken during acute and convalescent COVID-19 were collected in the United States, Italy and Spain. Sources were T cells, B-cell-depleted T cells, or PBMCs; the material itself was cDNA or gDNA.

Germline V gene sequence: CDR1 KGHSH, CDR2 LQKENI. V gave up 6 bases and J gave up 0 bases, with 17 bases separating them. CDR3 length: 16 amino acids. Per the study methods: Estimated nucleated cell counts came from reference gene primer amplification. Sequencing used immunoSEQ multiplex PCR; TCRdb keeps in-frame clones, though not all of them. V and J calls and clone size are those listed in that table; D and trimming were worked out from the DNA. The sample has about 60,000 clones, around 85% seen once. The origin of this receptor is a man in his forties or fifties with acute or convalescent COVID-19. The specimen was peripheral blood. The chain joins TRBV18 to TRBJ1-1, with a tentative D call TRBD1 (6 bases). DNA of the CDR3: TGTGCCAGCTCCCTACAGGGACACCATATGAACACTGAAGCTTTCTTT. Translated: CASSLQGHHMNTEAFF.